The text below deals with one T cell receptor beta chain. As yet, its antigen is unknown. All sequencing subjects had displayed CD8+CD57+ cell expansion on flow cytometry. Severe acquired aplastic anemia affected all patients. Profiling that covered TCR beta VDJ and CDR3 relied on genomic DNA as its template. In TCRdb, the reads were re-called with MiXCR into one record per CDR3 protein. This sample has some 98,000 distinct CDR3 sequences, with 55% to 70% found just once. Germline CDR1 is LNHDA and CDR2 is SQIVND (reference sequence). V lost 1 base and J 3 bases, leaving 10 bases between the germline ends. The CDR3 is made up of 14 amino acids. The data belong to a study of CD8+CD57+ T cells in acquired aplastic anemia. Study-level background: DNA per sorted CD4+ or CD8+ sample ranged roughly 0.18 to 30 ug, averaging about 3.4 ug.

Study-level findings and limits: Patients had around 30 CD8+ CDR3 sequences in common with controls (the shared set). CD8+ Simpson's diversity did not differ significantly between patients and controls.

Sequenced sample: sorted CD4+, CD8+, or CD8+CD57+ T cells (not recorded which) from PBMCs. The rearrangement joins TRBV19 to TRBJ2-7, with D maybe TRBD2 (5 bases). This receptor was taken from a human donor with aplastic anemia. The DNA for the CDR3 is TGTGCCAGTAGTATAGGGGAGCCTCTCTACGAGCAGTACTTC. Its translation: CASSIGEPLYEQYF.